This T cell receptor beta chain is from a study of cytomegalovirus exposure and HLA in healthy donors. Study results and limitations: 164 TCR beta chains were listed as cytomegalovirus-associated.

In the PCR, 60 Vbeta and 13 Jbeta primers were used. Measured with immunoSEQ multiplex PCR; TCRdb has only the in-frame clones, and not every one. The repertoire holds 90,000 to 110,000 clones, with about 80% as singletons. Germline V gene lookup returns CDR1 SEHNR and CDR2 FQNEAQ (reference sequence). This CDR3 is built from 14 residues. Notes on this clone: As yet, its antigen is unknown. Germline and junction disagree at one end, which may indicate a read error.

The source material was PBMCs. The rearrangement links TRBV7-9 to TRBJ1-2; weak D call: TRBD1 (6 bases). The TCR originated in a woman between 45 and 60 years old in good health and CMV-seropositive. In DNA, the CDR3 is TGTTCCAGCAGCTTGGCCGGACAGTCCCGCAGCTACACCTTC. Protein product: CSSSLAGQSRSYTF.